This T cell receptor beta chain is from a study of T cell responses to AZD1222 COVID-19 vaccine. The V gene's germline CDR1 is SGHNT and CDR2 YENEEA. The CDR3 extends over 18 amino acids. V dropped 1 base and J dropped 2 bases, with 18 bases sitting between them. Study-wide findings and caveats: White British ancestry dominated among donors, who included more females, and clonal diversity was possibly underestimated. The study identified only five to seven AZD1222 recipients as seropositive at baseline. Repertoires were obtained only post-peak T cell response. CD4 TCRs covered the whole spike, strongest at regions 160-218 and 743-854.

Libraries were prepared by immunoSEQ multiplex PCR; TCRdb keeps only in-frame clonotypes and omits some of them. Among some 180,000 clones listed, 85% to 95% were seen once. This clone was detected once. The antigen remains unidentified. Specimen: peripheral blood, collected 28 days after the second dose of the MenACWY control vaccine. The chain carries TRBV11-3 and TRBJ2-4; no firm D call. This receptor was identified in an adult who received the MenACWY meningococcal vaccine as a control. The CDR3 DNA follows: TGTGCCAGCAGCTTAGCCCCTCTTAAGATGATACCCAAAAACATTCAGTACTTC. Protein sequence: CASSLAPLKMIPKNIQYF.